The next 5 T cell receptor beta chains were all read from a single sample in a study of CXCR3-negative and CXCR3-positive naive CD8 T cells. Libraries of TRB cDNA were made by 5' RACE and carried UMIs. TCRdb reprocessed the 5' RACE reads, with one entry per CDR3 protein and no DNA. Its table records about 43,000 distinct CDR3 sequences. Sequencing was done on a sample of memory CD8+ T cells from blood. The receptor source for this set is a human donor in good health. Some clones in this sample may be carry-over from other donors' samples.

This CDR3 reads CASSLDSNQPQHF. The chain employs TRBV27 and TRBJ1-5. Germline V gives CDR1 MNHEY, CDR2 SMNVEV (reference sequence). This CDR3 is 13 amino acids long.

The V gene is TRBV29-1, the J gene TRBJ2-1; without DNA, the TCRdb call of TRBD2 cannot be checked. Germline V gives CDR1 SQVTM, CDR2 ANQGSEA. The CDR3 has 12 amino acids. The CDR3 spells CSVELAGNEQFF.

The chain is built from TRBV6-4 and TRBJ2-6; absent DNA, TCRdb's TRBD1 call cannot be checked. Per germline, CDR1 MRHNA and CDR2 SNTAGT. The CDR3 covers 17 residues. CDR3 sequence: CASSDPQGTAGANVLTF.

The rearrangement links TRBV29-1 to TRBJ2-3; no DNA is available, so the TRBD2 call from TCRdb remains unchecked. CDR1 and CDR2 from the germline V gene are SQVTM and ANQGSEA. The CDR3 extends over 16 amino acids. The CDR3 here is CSVEGMEGSRTDTQYF.

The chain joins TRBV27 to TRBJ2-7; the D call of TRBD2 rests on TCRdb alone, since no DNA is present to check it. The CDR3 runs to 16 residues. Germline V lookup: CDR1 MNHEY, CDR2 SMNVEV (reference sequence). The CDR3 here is CASSLKLAADSYEQYF.